Each of the 27 T cell receptor beta chains below was sequenced from the same sample in a study of control samples from healthy donors and cancer patients. The assay was immunoSEQ multiplex PCR, and TCRdb's table has in-frame clones only and misses some. The sample lists roughly 130,000 clones; roughly 90% were seen once. What was sequenced was blood. The receptors here all came from a man aged 18 to 30 in good health.

This chain links TRBV6-4 with TRBJ2-1, with a tentative D call TRBD1 (6 bases). The CDR3 length is 14 residues. The V gene's germline CDR1 is MRHNA and CDR2 SNTAGT. The V end was cut by 8 bases, the J end by 8 bases, with 19 bases between. Written as DNA, the CDR3 is TGTGCCAGCGGTATGGGGGCCGAGGGGGATGAGCAGTTCTTC. It translates to CASGMGAEGDEQFF.

The V gene is TRBV7-9, the J gene TRBJ1-4; D is unresolved. V lost 5 bases and J 8 bases, leaving 15 bases between the germline ends. Per the germline V gene, CDR1 is SEHNR and CDR2 is FQNEAQ (reference sequence). This CDR3 is 14 amino acids long. The chain's CDR3 is CASSLGKGQEKLFF. DNA for the CDR3: TGTGCCAGCAGCCTTGGGAAAGGGCAGGAAAAACTGTTTTTT.

The chain combines TRBV6-6 with TRBJ1-5; no clear D gene. The CDR3 has 15 residues. CDR1 and CDR2 (germline): MNHNY, SVGAGI (reference sequence). V was trimmed by 5 bases and J by 0 bases, leaving 11 bases between them. The CDR3 coding sequence is TGTGCCAGCAGTACTGGTCAATATAGCAATCAGCCCCAGCATTTT. It codes for CASSTGQYSNQPQHF.

In nucleotides, the CDR3 is TGTGCCAGCAGCGAGGACAGGGTTATTTACTCCGGCTATGGCTACACCTTC. Translated, it gives CASSEDRVIYSGYGYTF. The genes are TRBV11-2 and TRBJ1-2, with 8 bases that match TRBD1. J gave up 4 bases and V 5 bases, and 15 bases lay outside the gene matches. The CDR3 runs 17 residues. Germline-derived CDR1 and CDR2 are SGHAT and FQNNGV.

The V gene is TRBV21-1, the J gene TRBJ1-6. TRBV21-1 is given as a pseudogene. This CDR3 is 12 amino acids long. The CDR3 loop is CASSKLDSPLHF. The CDR3 nucleotides are TGTGCCAGCAGCAAATTGGATTCACCCCTCCACTTT.

This chain links TRBV19 with TRBJ1-1; the D gene is possibly TRBD1 (5 bases). CDR3 size: 17 residues. V gave up 0 bases and J gave up 0 bases, with 14 bases separating them. The V gene's germline CDR1 is LNHDA and CDR2 SQIVND (reference sequence). CDR3 protein: CASSIDHIDSLNTEAFF. CDR3 DNA sequence: TGTGCCAGTAGTATAGATCATATAGACAGTCTGAACACTGAAGCTTTCTTT.

The chain employs TRBV5-1 and TRBJ2-5; 7 bases align to TRBD1. Looked up from germline, CDR1 is SGHRS and CDR2 is YFSETQ. The CDR3 has 14 residues. V trimming: 5 bases; J trimming: 2 bases; junction bases outside the gene matches: 6. The CDR3 loop reads CASRIGTAQETQYF. The CDR3 DNA follows: TGCGCCAGCAGAATCGGGACAGCTCAAGAGACCCAGTACTTC.

The chain has TRBV5-1 and TRBJ2-2; 13 bases agree with TRBD2. CDR1 and CDR2 (germline): SGHRS, YFSETQ. The CDR3 runs to 17 residues. Trimming cost V 4 bases and J 6 bases; bases outside gene matches: 9. In DNA, the CDR3 is TGCGCCAGCAGCACGGGACTAGCGGGGTTATACGCCGGGGAGCTGTTTTTT. It is translated as CASSTGLAGLYAGELFF.

This clone has just a few counts. The chain links TRBV9 to TRBJ2-1; 14 bases match TRBD2. V lost 0 bases to trimming and J lost 0 bases; unmatched junction nucleotides: 5. Germline CDR1 and CDR2: SGDLS and YYNGEE. CDR3 length: 19 residues. In DNA, the CDR3 is TGTGCCAGCAGCGTAGTGGGACTAGCGGGGGCATCCTCCTACAATGAGCAGTTCTTC. Translating gives CASSVVGLAGASSYNEQFF.

The chain employs TRBV20-1 and TRBJ2-7; 8 bases map to TRBD1. Germline CDR1 reads DFQATT; CDR2 reads SNEGSKA (reference sequence). This CDR3 has 11 residues. Here the CDR3 DNA reads TGCAGAAGGACAGGGACCTACGAGCAGTACTTC. Its translation: CRRTGTYEQYF.

V gene TRBV6-5 combines with J gene TRBJ1-3; D not resolved. Trimming stripped 7 bases from V and 0 bases from J, with 7 bases between. This CDR3 is 13 amino acids long. The germline gives CDR1 MNHEY, CDR2 SVGAGI. The CDR3 is CASKESSGNTIYF. Written as DNA, the CDR3 is TGTGCCAGCAAGGAAAGCTCTGGAAACACCATATATTTT.

The chain links TRBV5-1 to TRBJ2-7; 12 bases align to TRBD1. Germline V gives CDR1 SGHRS, CDR2 YFSETQ. The trim removed 4 bases at V and 4 bases at J, leaving 3 bases unmatched. The CDR3 covers 14 residues. Written as DNA, the CDR3 is TGCGCCAGCAGCGGGACAGGGGGCGCGTACGAGCAGTACTTC. This encodes CASSGTGGAYEQYF.

The V call is TRBV6-5, the J call TRBJ2-7, with 11 bases aligning to TRBD2. V shed 8 bases, J shed 6 bases, and the junction held 12 bases outside the gene matches. This CDR3 region has 15 residues. CDR1 is MNHEY, CDR2 SVGAGI, per germline. The DNA for the CDR3 is TGTGCCAGCGCGAGTCTACTAGCGGGGGCCTCCGAGCAGTACTTC. This sequence encodes CASASLLAGASEQYF.

The chain has TRBV7-6 and TRBJ2-3; D is possibly TRBD1 or TRBD2 (6 bases each). CDR3 size: 17 residues. Trimming cost V 2 bases and J 1 base, with 16 bases left between them. Looked up from germline, CDR1 is SGHVS and CDR2 is FNYEAQ. CDR3 amino acids: CASSLRARGDGTDTQYF. CDR3 in DNA: TGTGCCAGCAGCTTACGGGCTAGGGGGGATGGCACAGATACGCAGTATTTT.

The chain uses TRBV10-3 and TRBJ2-2, with 10 positions matching TRBD2. The CDR3 loop spans 16 amino acids. In germline, CDR1 is ENHRY, CDR2 SYGVKD. Germline trimming cut 8 bases from V and 4 bases from J; bases unmatched to any gene: 10. This CDR3 reads CAILRSGGASTGELFF. The CDR3 nucleotides read TGTGCCATCTTGAGAAGCGGGGGGGCGTCCACCGGGGAGCTGTTTTTT.

The rearrangement links TRBV12-3 or TRBV12-4 to TRBJ2-7; no clear D. Trimming stripped 6 bases from V and 3 bases from J, with 6 bases between. This CDR3 is 11 amino acids long. The DNA of the CDR3 is TGTGCCAGCAGCCTGCACTACGAGCAGTACTTC. Its translation is CASSLHYEQYF.

This chain links TRBV4-1 with TRBJ2-7, with a weak D call TRBD1 (5 bases). V was cut by 2 bases and J by 3 bases, with 14 bases left in between. CDR1 is MGHRA, CDR2 YSYEKL, per germline. There are 15 residues in the CDR3. In DNA, the CDR3 is TGCGCCAGCAGCCAACAGGGCCTTCCGAACTACGAGCAGTACTTC. This sequence encodes CASSQQGLPNYEQYF.

This chain connects TRBV10-2 to TRBJ1-1; a possible D gene is TRBD1 (6 bases). This CDR3 region has 14 residues. CDR1 and CDR2 from the germline V gene are WSHSY and SAAADI. Trimming stripped 3 bases from V and 10 bases from J, with 18 bases between. This chain's CDR3 is CASSEYRDNKAAFF. CDR3 DNA sequence: TGCGCCAGCAGTGAATACCGGGACAACAAAGCAGCTTTCTTT.

V and J are TRBV2 and TRBJ1-1, with 11 positions matching TRBD1. Trimming took 6 bases from V and 6 from J; bases not matched to a gene: 3. The CDR3 has 13 residues. Germline loops: CDR1 SNHLY, CDR2 FYNNEI. CDR3 residues: CASRDRGRAEAFF. In nucleotides, the CDR3 is TGTGCCAGCAGGGACAGGGGGCGGGCTGAAGCTTTCTTT.

The chain couples TRBV18 to TRBJ1-2, with unresolved D. The germline V gene encodes CDR1 KGHSH and CDR2 LQKENI. V was trimmed by 3 bases and J by 2 bases, leaving 13 bases between them. The CDR3 length is 15 residues. CDR3 DNA sequence: TGTGCCAGCTCACCGGCAGCGGACGGAAACTATGGCTACACCTTC. This gives the protein CASSPAADGNYGYTF.

The chain combines TRBV7-3 with TRBJ2-3; the match to TRBD1 covers 9 bases. The CDR3 is 15 residues long. Germline V lookup: CDR1 SGHTA, CDR2 FQGTGA. V lost 1 base and J lost 2; bases outside the gene matches: 1. CDR3 region: CASSLRTGVTDTQYF. In DNA, the CDR3 is TGTGCCAGCAGCTTAAGGACAGGGGTCACAGATACGCAGTATTTT. The full variable domain, rest sourced from reference TRBV7-3 and TRBJ2-3, is GAGVSQTPSNKVTEKGKYVELRCDPISGHTALYWYRQSLGQGPEFLIYFQGTGAADDSGLPNDRFFAVRPEGSVSTLKIQRTERGDSAVYLCASSLRTGVTDTQYFGPGTRLTVL.

J is TRBJ2-2 and V is TRBV12-5; TRBD1 is a possible D gene (5 bases). The germline V gene has CDR1 LGHNT and CDR2 FRNRAP. The CDR3 runs 19 residues. With 3 bases removed from V and 7 bases from J, the gap between germline ends came to 27 bases. DNA of the CDR3: TGTGCTAGTGGTTTAGGGCAGGGCCCCCGTTTGCGAAGAGACGGGGAGCTGTTTTTT. Its translation is CASGLGQGPRLRRDGELFF.

The chain is built from TRBV3-1 (or the pseudogene TRBV3-2) and TRBJ2-5; TRBD1 aligns across 10 bases. CDR3 size: 18 residues. Germline lookup yields CDR1 LGHDT and CDR2 YNNKEL (reference sequence). After removal of 3 bases from V and 5 bases from J, the junction contained 15 bases not matched to a gene. The CDR3 DNA is TGTGCCAGCAGCCACGATGGGATGGACAGGGGGAAGATGGAGACCCAGTACTTC. Its protein is CASSHDGMDRGKMETQYF.

V and J are TRBV5-4 and TRBJ2-3; no clear D gene. Germline CDR1 is SGHNT and CDR2 is YYREEE (reference sequence). The CDR3 runs 12 residues. V was pared by 5 bases and J by 1 base, with 5 bases between. The CDR3 DNA reads TGTGCCAGCAGGGACGGCACAGATACGCAGTATTTT. It specifies CASRDGTDTQYF.

J is TRBJ2-7 and V is TRBV13; TRBD1 might be the D (5 bases). CDR3 size: 14 residues. Germline values: CDR1 PRHDT, CDR2 FYEKMQ (reference sequence). V lost 0 bases to trimming and J lost 5 bases, with 11 bases between them. CDR3 coding DNA: TGTGCCAGCAGCTTAGGGCAGGGTCTGGACGAGCAGTACTTC. Translating it yields CASSLGQGLDEQYF.

This chain links TRBV27 with TRBJ2-5, with 9 positions matching TRBD1. The CDR3 is 13 residues long. Germline V gene data show CDR1 as MNHEY and CDR2 as SMNVEV (reference sequence). J gave up 3 bases and V 7 bases, and 3 bases lay outside the gene matches. The CDR3, as DNA: TGTGCCAGCACGGGACAGGGCGAAGAGACCCAGTACTTC. Translation gives CASTGQGEETQYF.

The CDR3 DNA reads TGTGCCAGCTTAGCAGGGGGTCACTACAATGAGCAGTTCTTC. Protein: CASLAGGHYNEQFF. This rearrangement joins TRBV6-5 to TRBJ2-1; 7 nucleotides agree with TRBD1. The ends lost 8 bases at V and 3 bases at J; junction bases unmatched: 7. The CDR3 extends over 14 amino acids. Germline V gene data show CDR1 as MNHEY and CDR2 as SVGAGI.